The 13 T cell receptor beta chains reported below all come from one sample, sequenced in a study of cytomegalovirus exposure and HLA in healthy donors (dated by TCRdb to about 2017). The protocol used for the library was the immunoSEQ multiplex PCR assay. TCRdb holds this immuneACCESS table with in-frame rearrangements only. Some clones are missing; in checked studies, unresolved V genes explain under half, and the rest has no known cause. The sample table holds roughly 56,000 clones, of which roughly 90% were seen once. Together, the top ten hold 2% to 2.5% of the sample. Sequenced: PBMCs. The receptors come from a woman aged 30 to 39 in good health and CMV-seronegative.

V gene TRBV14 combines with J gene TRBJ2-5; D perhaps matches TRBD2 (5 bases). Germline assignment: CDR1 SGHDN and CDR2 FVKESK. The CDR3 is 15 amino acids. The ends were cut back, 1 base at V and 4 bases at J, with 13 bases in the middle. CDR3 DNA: TGTGCCAGCAGCCAAGGGCGGGCATTCGGAGAGACCCAGTACTTC. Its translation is CASSQGRAFGETQYF.

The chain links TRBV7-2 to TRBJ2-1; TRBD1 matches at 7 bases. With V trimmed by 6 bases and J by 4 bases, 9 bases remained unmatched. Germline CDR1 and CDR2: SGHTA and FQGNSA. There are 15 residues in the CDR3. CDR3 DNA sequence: TGTGCCAGCAGGTCACCCGGGACAGAGTACAATGAGCAGTTCTTC. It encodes CASRSPGTEYNEQFF.

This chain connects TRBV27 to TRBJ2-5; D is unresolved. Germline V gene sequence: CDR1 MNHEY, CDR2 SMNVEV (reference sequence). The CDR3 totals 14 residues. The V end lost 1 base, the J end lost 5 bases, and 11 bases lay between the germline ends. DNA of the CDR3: TGTGCCAGCAGTTTATTAGCTTTGGCGGAGACCCAGTACTTC. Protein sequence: CASSLLALAETQYF.

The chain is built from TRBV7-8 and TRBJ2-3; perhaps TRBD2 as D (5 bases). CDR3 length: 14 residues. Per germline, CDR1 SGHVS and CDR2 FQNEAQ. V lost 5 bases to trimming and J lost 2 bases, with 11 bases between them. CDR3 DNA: TGTGCCAGCAGCCCCGAGAGGGCCACAGATACGCAGTATTTT. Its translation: CASSPERATDTQYF.

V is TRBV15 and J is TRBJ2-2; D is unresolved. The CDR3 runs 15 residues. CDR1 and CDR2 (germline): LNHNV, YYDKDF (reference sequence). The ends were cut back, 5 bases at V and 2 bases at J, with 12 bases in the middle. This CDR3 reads CATSGHSRNTGELFF. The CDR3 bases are TGTGCCACCAGCGGTCATAGTCGTAACACCGGGGAGCTGTTTTTT.

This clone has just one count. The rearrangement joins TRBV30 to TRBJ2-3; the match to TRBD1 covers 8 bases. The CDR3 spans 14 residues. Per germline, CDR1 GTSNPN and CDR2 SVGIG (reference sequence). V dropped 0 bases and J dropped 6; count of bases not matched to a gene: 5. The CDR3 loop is CAWSVQGGGDTQYF. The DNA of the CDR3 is TGTGCCTGGAGTGTACAGGGGGGTGGTGATACGCAGTATTTT.

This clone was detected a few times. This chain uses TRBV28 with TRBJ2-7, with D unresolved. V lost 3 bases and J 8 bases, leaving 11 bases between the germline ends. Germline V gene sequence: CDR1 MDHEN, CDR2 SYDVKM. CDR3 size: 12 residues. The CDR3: CASSFPGGQQYF. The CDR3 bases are TGTGCCAGCAGTTTCCCCGGTGGTCAGCAGTACTTC.

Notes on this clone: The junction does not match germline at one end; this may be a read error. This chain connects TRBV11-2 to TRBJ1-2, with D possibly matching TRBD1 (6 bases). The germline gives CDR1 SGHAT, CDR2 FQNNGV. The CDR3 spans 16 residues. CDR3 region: CASILYRGTKFYGYTF. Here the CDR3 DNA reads TGTGCCAGCATCTTATATAGGGGGACAAAATTTTATGGCTACACCTTC. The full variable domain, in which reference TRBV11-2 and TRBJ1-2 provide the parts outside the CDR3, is EAGVAQSPRYKIIEKRQSVAFWCNPISGHATLYWYQQILGQGPKLLIQFQNNGVVDDSQLPKDRFSAERLKGVDSTLKIQPAKLEDSAVYLCASILYRGTKFYGYTFGSGTRLTVV.

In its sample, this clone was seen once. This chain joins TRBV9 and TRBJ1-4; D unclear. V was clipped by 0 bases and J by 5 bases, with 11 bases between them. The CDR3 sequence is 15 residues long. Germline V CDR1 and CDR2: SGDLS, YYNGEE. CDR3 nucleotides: TGTGCCAGCAGCGTAGACTACGGAATAAATGAAAAACTGTTTTTT. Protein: CASSVDYGINEKLFF. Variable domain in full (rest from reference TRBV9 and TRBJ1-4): DSGVTQTPKHLITATGQRVTLRCSPRSGDLSVYWYQQSLDQGLQFLIQYYNGEERAKGNILERFSAQQFPDLHSELNLSSLELGDSALYFCASSVDYGINEKLFFGSGTQLSVL.

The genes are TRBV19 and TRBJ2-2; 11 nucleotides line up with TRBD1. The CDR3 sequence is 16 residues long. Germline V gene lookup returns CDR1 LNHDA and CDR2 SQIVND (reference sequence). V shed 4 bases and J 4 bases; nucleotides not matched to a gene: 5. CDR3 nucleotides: TGTGCCAGTAGTAGAAGGACAGGGGGCTTCACCGGGGAGCTGTTTTTT. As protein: CASSRRTGGFTGELFF.

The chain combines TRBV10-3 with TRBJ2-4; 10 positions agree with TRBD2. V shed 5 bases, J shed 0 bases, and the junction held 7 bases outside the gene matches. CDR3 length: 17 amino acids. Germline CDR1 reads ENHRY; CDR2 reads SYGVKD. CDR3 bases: TGTGCCATCAGTTCGGGACTAGCGATTTTAGCCAAAAACATTCAGTACTTC. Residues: CAISSGLAILAKNIQYF.

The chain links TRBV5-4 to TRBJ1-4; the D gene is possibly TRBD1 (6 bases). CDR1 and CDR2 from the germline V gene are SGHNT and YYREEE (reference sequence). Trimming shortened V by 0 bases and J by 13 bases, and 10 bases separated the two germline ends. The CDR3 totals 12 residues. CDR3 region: CASSLDRVGLFF. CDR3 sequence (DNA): TGTGCCAGCAGCTTGGACAGGGTGGGACTGTTTTTT. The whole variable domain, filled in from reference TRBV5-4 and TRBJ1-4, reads ETGVTQSPTHLIKTRGQQVTLRCSSQSGHNTVSWYQQALGQGPQFIFQYYREEENGRGNFPPRFSGLQFPNYSSELNVNALELDDSALYLCASSLDRVGLFFGSGTQLSVL.

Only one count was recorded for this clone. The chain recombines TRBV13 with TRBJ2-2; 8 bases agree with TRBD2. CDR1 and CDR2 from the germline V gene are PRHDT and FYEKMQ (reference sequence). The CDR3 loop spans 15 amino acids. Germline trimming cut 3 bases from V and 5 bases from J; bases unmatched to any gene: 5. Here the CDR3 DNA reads TGTGCCAGCAGCTTGGGACTAGATGGGACCGGGGAGCTGTTTTTT. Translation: CASSLGLDGTGELFF. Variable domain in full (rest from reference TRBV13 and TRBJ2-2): AAGVIQSPRHLIKEKRETATLKCYPIPRHDTVYWYQQGPGQDPQFLISFYEKMQSDKGSIPDRFSAQQFSDYHSELNMSSLELGDSALYFCASSLGLDGTGELFFGEGSRLTVL.